Described below is a single TCR beta chain sequence and its context. The antigen is undetermined. These data come from a study of T cell responses to AZD1222 COVID-19 vaccine. Study-level results: Scientists sampled the repertoires only once the peak T cell response had passed. Baseline seropositivity characterized only six AZD1222 recipients. Most donors were white British and more were female, and clonal diversity was possibly underestimated.

Clones were read by immunoSEQ multiplex PCR, and TCRdb kept only the in-frame ones, dropping some. This sample yields about 200,000 clones, of which 90% to 95% are seen a single time; around 1.7% belongs to the top ten. Germline CDR1 reads GTSNPN; CDR2 reads SVGIG (reference sequence). The CDR3 is made up of 15 amino acids. The clonotype was recovered from an adult who received the MenACWY meningococcal vaccine as a control. The material sequenced was peripheral blood, taken 28 days after the second dose of the MenACWY control vaccine. V and J are TRBV30 and TRBJ2-2, with D uncertain. CDR3 sequence (DNA): TGTGGGGTACTTGGGGTACCGGCGAACACCGGGGAGCTGTTTTTT. Encoded protein: CGVLGVPANTGELFF.